This T cell receptor beta chain was profiled in a study of blood T cell repertoires in COVID-19. Produced via immunoSEQ multiplex PCR; TCRdb's table is partial and in-frame only. Among 150,000 or so clones listed, approximately 84% were seen once. The length of the CDR3 is 13 residues. The V and J ends lost 4 bases and 2 bases respectively, with 9 bases between them. Germline CDR1 is SGHDT and CDR2 is YYEEEE. V and J are TRBV5-6 and TRBJ1-2; D is unclear. The source is a middle-aged woman with acute COVID-19. The source material was PBMCs or T cells enriched from blood (not recorded which). In nucleotides, the CDR3 is TGTGCCAGCAGCCCGGGAGTGAACTATGGCTACACCTTC. This encodes CASSPGVNYGYTF.